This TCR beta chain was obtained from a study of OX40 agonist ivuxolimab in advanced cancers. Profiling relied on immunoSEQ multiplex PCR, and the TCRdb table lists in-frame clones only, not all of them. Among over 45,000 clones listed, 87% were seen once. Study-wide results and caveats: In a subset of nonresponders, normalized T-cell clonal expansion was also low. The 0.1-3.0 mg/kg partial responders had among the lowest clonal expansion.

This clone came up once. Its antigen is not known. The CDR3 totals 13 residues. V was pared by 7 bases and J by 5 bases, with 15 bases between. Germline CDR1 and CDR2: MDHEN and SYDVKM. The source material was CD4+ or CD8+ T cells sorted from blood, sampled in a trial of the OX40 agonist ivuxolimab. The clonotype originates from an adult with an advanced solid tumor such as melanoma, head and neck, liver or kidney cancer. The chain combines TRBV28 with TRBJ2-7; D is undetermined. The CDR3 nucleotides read TGTGCCAGCAATGTCAGGCCCATCCACGAGCAGTACTTC. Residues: CASNVRPIHEQYF.